Shown below are 29 T cell receptor beta chains from a single sample sequenced in a study of blood T cell repertoires in COVID-19 (TCRdb year 2020). The receptor library was made with the immunoSEQ multiplex PCR assay. In TCRdb, the immuneACCESS table is reduced to in-frame sequences with V and J assigned. These tables do not hold every clone; where another copy was compared, an unresolved V gene accounts for under half, and the others remain unexplained. Across this sample there are approximately 290,000 clones, with around 88% seen only once. The ten largest clones add up to 0.75% to 0.9% of the sample. The specimen was peripheral blood. Every receptor here comes from a man aged 30-40 years with acute or convalescent COVID-19.

V and J are TRBV7-6 and TRBJ2-3; a weak D match, TRBD2 (5 bases). The V end lost 2 bases, the J end lost 1 base, and 16 bases lay between the germline ends. Germline V gene sequence: CDR1 SGHVS, CDR2 FNYEAQ. This CDR3 contains 17 residues. In DNA, the CDR3 is TGTGCCAGCAGCTTAAGTCGGCTAGCCGAGGGCACAGATACGCAGTATTTT. This gives the protein CASSLSRLAEGTDTQYF.

V usage is TRBV9 and J usage is TRBJ2-1, with D tentatively TRBD2 (6 bases). The CDR3 sequence is 16 residues long. The V end was cut by 1 base, the J end by 4 bases, with 15 bases between. Looked up from germline, CDR1 is SGDLS and CDR2 is YYNGEE. The CDR3 reads CASSVTGGLSYNEQFF. In DNA, the CDR3 is TGTGCCAGCAGCGTAACTGGGGGACTTAGTTACAATGAGCAGTTCTTC.

This clone appeared a single time. The V call is TRBV19, the J call TRBJ1-2, with TRBD1 identical over 8 bases. The germline V gene has CDR1 LNHDA and CDR2 SQIVND (reference sequence). The CDR3 has 16 amino acids. V shed 5 bases, J shed 8 bases, and the junction held 16 bases outside the gene matches. The DNA for the CDR3 is TGTGCCAGTAGTCGAACAGGGGGAGGCCAGCTCGAGGGCTACACCTTC. Translation gives CASSRTGGGQLEGYTF.

The chain couples TRBV28 to TRBJ1-4; D not resolved. This CDR3 comprises 14 residues. With 3 bases removed from V and 3 bases from J, the gap between germline ends came to 8 bases. The germline CDR1 and CDR2 sequences are MDHEN and SYDVKM. The CDR3 DNA reads as TGTGCCAGCAGTTTCTCGGGGTCTAATGAAAAACTGTTTTTT. This translates into CASSFSGSNEKLFF.

The V gene is TRBV6-5, the J gene TRBJ2-1; D remains unclear. In germline, CDR1 is MNHEY, CDR2 SVGAGI. Trimming stripped 6 bases from V and 1 base from J, with 7 bases between. CDR3 size: 13 residues. The CDR3 sequence is CASRTLSYNEQFF. The CDR3 DNA reads TGTGCCAGCAGGACACTGTCCTACAATGAGCAGTTCTTC.

The chain employs TRBV19 and TRBJ1-5; maybe TRBD1 (5 bases). The germline gives CDR1 LNHDA, CDR2 SQIVND (reference sequence). CDR3 size: 16 residues. V dropped 4 bases and J dropped 0 bases, with 13 bases sitting between them. The CDR3 DNA reads TGTGCCAGTAGTAGGGGGGGAGCCTATAGCAATCAGCCCCAGCATTTT. It codes for CASSRGGAYSNQPQHF. Combining the CDR3 with reference TRBV19 and TRBJ1-5 gives the whole variable domain DGGITQSPKYLFRKEGQNVTLSCEQNLNHDAMYWYRQDPGQGLRLIYYSQIVNDFQKGDIAEGYSVSREKKESFPLTVTSAQKNPTAFYLCASSRGGAYSNQPQHFGDGTRLSIL.

The rearrangement uses TRBV18 and TRBJ2-5; tentative D call: TRBD1 (5 bases). The CDR3 has 14 amino acids. Trimming removed 3 bases from V and 2 bases from J, with 10 bases in between. Germline V lookup: CDR1 KGHSH, CDR2 LQKENI. As DNA, the CDR3 is TGTGCCAGCTCACCCTTCCAGGGTCAAGAGACCCAGTACTTC. Translation: CASSPFQGQETQYF.

The genes are TRBV9 and TRBJ1-2; the D gene is possibly TRBD1 (5 bases). Trimming left V 3 bases short and J 4 bases short, with 13 bases between. The V gene's germline CDR1 is SGDLS and CDR2 YYNGEE. The CDR3 covers 14 residues. The CDR3 sequence is CASSGSRVAYGYTF. In DNA form, the CDR3 reads TGTGCCAGCAGCGGTAGCAGGGTCGCCTATGGCTACACCTTC.

The chain uses TRBV4-1 and TRBJ2-5, with D possibly matching TRBD1 (6 bases). Looked up from germline, CDR1 is MGHRA and CDR2 is YSYEKL. With 0 bases removed from V and 5 bases from J, the gap between germline ends came to 19 bases. The CDR3 runs to 17 residues. The CDR3 protein is CASSQEGRDIARETQYF. The DNA of the CDR3 is TGCGCCAGCAGCCAAGAGGGTAGGGACATAGCGAGGGAGACCCAGTACTTC.

The chain links TRBV5-6 to TRBJ2-4; the D gene is possibly TRBD1 (5 bases). Looked up from germline, CDR1 is SGHDT and CDR2 is YYEEEE. Trimming shortened V by 4 bases and J by 7 bases, and 12 bases separated the two germline ends. The CDR3 consists of 13 residues. The CDR3 sequence is CASSRWGSNIQYF. The CDR3 nucleotides read TGTGCCAGCAGCCGTTGGGGCAGTAACATTCAGTACTTC.

The chain has TRBV9 and TRBJ2-2, with D possibly matching TRBD2 (5 bases). Trimming shortened V by 0 bases and J by 0 bases, and 9 bases separated the two germline ends. From germline, CDR1 is SGDLS and CDR2 YYNGEE. CDR3 size: 16 residues. CDR3 amino acids: CASSVVGGPNTGELFF. CDR3 nucleotides: TGTGCCAGCAGCGTAGTAGGCGGGCCGAACACCGGGGAGCTGTTTTTT.

The chain joins TRBV7-9 to TRBJ1-2; 8 nucleotides line up with TRBD1. The V gene end was trimmed by 4 bases and the J gene end by 8 bases; junction bases not matched to a gene: 9. This CDR3 contains 14 residues. Germline-derived CDR1 and CDR2 are SEHNR and FQNEAQ (reference sequence). The CDR3 DNA sequence: TGTGCCAGCAGCTCTCCAGACAGGGGAGGCGGCTACACCTTC. This sequence encodes CASSSPDRGGGYTF.

This clone appeared once. The gene calls are TRBV12-5 and TRBJ2-7, with D maybe TRBD1 (6 bases). There are 15 residues in the CDR3. V shed 6 bases and J shed 1 base, with 16 bases lying between them. The germline gives CDR1 LGHNT, CDR2 FRNRAP. The chain's CDR3 is CASGGAGWISYEQYF. CDR3 sequence (DNA): TGTGCTAGTGGGGGGGCAGGGTGGATATCCTACGAGCAGTACTTC.

This chain joins TRBV11-2 and TRBJ1-2; no clear D gene. From germline, CDR1 is SGHAT and CDR2 FQNNGV. The ends were cut back, 0 bases at V and 8 bases at J, with 13 bases in the middle. The CDR3 is 14 amino acids. The CDR3 sequence is CASSLDGGLRGYTF. The CDR3 DNA sequence: TGTGCCAGCAGCTTAGATGGTGGACTCCGAGGCTACACCTTC.

The V and J genes are TRBV18 and TRBJ1-1, with 7 positions matching TRBD1. This CDR3 region has 15 residues. Germline CDR1 and CDR2: KGHSH and LQKENI. V shed 5 bases and J 5 bases; nucleotides not matched to a gene: 11. The CDR3 loop is CASSWRTGDDTEAFF. In nucleotides, the CDR3 is TGTGCCAGCTCATGGAGAACAGGGGACGATACTGAAGCTTTCTTT.

This clone was detected once. The V and J genes are TRBV28 and TRBJ2-7, with TRBD2 matching 8 bases. Germline-derived CDR1 and CDR2 are MDHEN and SYDVKM. V lost 5 bases, J lost 0 bases, and 6 bases stayed unmatched. CDR3 size: 15 residues. The CDR3 DNA is TGTGCCAGCAGTGCCTCGACTAGCGCCTCCTACGAGCAGTACTTC. The encoded protein is CASSASTSASYEQYF. The full variable domain, in which reference TRBV28 and TRBJ2-7 provide the parts outside the CDR3, is DVKVTQSSRYLVKRTGEKVFLECVQDMDHENMFWYRQDPGLGLRLIYFSYDVKMKEKGDIPEGYSVSREKKERFSLILESASTNQTSMYLCASSASTSASYEQYFGPGTRLTVT.

The gene calls are TRBV20-1 and TRBJ1-2; D might be TRBD1 (5 bases). The germline V gene encodes CDR1 DFQATT and CDR2 SNEGSKA (reference sequence). Trimming removed 3 bases at V and 8 bases at J, with 10 bases between. The CDR3 totals 11 residues. CDR3: CSARAGLGYTF. In DNA form, the CDR3 reads TGCAGTGCTAGGGCGGGACTAGGCTACACCTTC.

This clone appeared a few times. The chain uses TRBV5-1 and TRBJ1-4; D possibly corresponds to TRBD1 (6 bases). The V gene lost 4 bases and the J gene lost 8 bases, with 15 bases spanning the gap. The CDR3 totals 14 residues. Per germline, CDR1 SGHRS and CDR2 YFSETQ. CDR3 loop: CASSRLTGGEKLFF. In DNA form, the CDR3 reads TGCGCCAGCAGCCGTCTAACGGGGGGCGAAAAACTGTTTTTT.

This clone was seen just once. The rearrangement uses TRBV9 and TRBJ2-3, with 11 bases lining up with TRBD2. The germline gives CDR1 SGDLS, CDR2 YYNGEE. The CDR3 totals 16 residues. Trimming at V came to 4 bases and at J to 0 bases, leaving 4 bases not matched to a gene. CDR3 region: CASSLRTSGSTDTQYF. CDR3 DNA: TGTGCCAGCAGCCTTCGGACTAGCGGGAGCACAGATACGCAGTATTTT.

The rearrangement uses TRBV11-2 and TRBJ1-1; TRBD1 might be the D (5 bases). This CDR3 is built from 13 residues. Germline CDR1 SGHAT, CDR2 FQNNGV. V dropped 4 bases and J dropped 1 base, with 7 bases sitting between them. CDR3 bases: TGTGCCAGCAGCTGGACACGGAACACTGAAGCTTTCTTT. Its translation: CASSWTRNTEAFF.

The V gene is TRBV10-1, the J gene TRBJ2-1; possibly TRBD1 for D (5 bases). The germline gives CDR1 WNHNN, CDR2 SYGVQD (reference sequence). The CDR3 sequence is 14 residues long. V was cut by 5 bases and J by 2 bases, with 10 bases left in between. CDR3 protein: CASSKGNPYNEQFF. DNA of the CDR3: TGCGCCAGCAGTAAGGGGAACCCCTACAATGAGCAGTTCTTC.

This chain uses TRBV5-1 with TRBJ2-1; 11 bases are a match to TRBD1. Germline CDR1 is SGHRS and CDR2 is YFSETQ. The V and J ends lost 0 bases and 7 bases, in that order; junction bases with no gene match: 3. The CDR3 spans 15 residues. The CDR3 spells CASSLVWDRGNEQFF. The CDR3, as DNA: TGCGCCAGCAGCTTGGTTTGGGACAGGGGGAATGAGCAGTTCTTC.

The rearrangement uses TRBV28 and TRBJ2-1; no reliable D call. Between the trimmed V and J ends, which lost 6 bases and 7 bases, there was a span of 10 bases. The germline CDR1 and CDR2 sequences are MDHEN and SYDVKM. This CDR3 is 12 amino acids long. This CDR3 is CASRPYGNEQFF. CDR3 DNA sequence: TGTGCCAGCAGACCCTACGGGAATGAGCAGTTCTTC.

This rearrangement joins TRBV2 to TRBJ2-3, with a weak D call TRBD1 (5 bases). Trimming took off 4 bases at V and 1 base at J, with 9 bases between the two ends. This CDR3 contains 14 residues. Germline V gene lookup returns CDR1 SNHLY and CDR2 FYNNEI. The CDR3 spells CASSVDRGTDTQYF. CDR3 DNA: TGTGCCAGCAGTGTAGACAGAGGCACAGATACGCAGTATTTT.

V usage is TRBV19 and J usage is TRBJ1-2, with 10 bases aligning to TRBD1. V gave up 6 bases and J gave up 4 bases; unmatched junction bases: 14. Looked up from germline, CDR1 is LNHDA and CDR2 is SQIVND (reference sequence). This CDR3 spans 17 amino acids. The DNA of the CDR3 is TGTGCCAGTAGAAAAACCGCCCGGGACAGGGGAAGCTATGGCTACACCTTC. Its protein is CASRKTARDRGSYGYTF. The full variable domain, rest sourced from reference TRBV19 and TRBJ1-2, is DGGITQSPKYLFRKEGQNVTLSCEQNLNHDAMYWYRQDPGQGLRLIYYSQIVNDFQKGDIAEGYSVSREKKESFPLTVTSAQKNPTAFYLCASRKTARDRGSYGYTFGSGTRLTVV.

The J gene is TRBJ2-1, the V gene TRBV28; 9 positions match TRBD2. Germline trimming cut 7 bases from V and 1 base from J; bases unmatched to any gene: 8. In germline, CDR1 is MDHEN, CDR2 SYDVKM. This CDR3 is 16 amino acids long. The CDR3 nucleotides are TGTGCCAGCATCTCTAGCGGGGATGGATCCTACAATGAGCAGTTCTTC. It codes for CASISSGDGSYNEQFF.

This chain uses TRBV28 with TRBJ2-1; D perhaps matches TRBD2 (6 bases). Deletions cut 8 bases from V and 6 bases from J, with 20 bases between. CDR3 length equals 15 residues. CDR1 is MDHEN and CDR2 is SYDVKM in the germline V gene. CDR3 DNA: TGTGCCAGCTCTTTCGTGCGGGGCCGCAGCAATGAGCAGTTCTTC. It yields the protein CASSFVRGRSNEQFF.

The rearrangement links TRBV5-1 to TRBJ1-1, with 7 nucleotides matching TRBD1. Germline trimming cut 6 bases from V and 1 base from J; bases unmatched to any gene: 6. CDR1 and CDR2 (germline): SGHRS, YFSETQ. This CDR3 spans 14 amino acids. CDR3 DNA sequence: TGCGCCAGCACCCGCGGGACAGCGAACACTGAAGCTTTCTTT. Residues: CASTRGTANTEAFF.

The V call is TRBV27, the J call TRBJ1-2, with D possibly TRBD1 on 6 matching bases. The V gene's germline CDR1 is MNHEY and CDR2 SMNVEV (reference sequence). The CDR3 consists of 14 residues. The V and J ends lost 2 bases and 2 bases respectively, with 9 bases between them. CDR3 sequence reads: CASSLGGANYGYTF. For the CDR3, the DNA is TGTGCCAGCAGTTTAGGGGGCGCGAACTATGGCTACACCTTC.